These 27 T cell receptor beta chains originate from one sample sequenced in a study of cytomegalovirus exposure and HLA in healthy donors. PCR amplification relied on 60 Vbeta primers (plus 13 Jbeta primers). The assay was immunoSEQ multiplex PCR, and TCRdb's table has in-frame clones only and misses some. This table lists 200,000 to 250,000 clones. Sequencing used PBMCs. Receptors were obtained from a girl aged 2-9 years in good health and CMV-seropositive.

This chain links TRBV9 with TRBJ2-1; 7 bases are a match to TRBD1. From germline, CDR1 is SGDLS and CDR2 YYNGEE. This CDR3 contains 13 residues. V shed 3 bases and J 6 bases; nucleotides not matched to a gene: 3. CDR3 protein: CASSEGTVNEQFF. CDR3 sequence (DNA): TGTGCCAGCAGCGAAGGGACAGTCAATGAGCAGTTCTTC.

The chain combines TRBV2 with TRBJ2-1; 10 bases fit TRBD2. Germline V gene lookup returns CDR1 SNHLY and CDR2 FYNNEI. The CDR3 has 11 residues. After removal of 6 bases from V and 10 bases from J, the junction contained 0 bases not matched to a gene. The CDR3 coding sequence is TGTGCCAGCAGGGGACTAGCGGAGCAGTTCTTC. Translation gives CASRGLAEQFF.

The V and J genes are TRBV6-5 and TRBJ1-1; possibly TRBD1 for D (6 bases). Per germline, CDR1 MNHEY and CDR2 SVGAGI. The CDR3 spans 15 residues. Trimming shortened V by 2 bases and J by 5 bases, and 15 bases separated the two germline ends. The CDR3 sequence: CASSYELTGRTEAFF. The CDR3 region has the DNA TGTGCCAGCAGTTACGAGCTAACAGGGCGGACTGAAGCTTTCTTT.

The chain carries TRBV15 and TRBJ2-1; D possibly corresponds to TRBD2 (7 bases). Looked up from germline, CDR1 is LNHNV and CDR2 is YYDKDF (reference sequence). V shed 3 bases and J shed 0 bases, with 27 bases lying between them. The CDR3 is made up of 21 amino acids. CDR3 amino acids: CATSSPTGSPQRGGSYNEQFF. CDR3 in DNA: TGTGCCACCAGCAGCCCCACAGGGAGCCCTCAAAGGGGGGGCTCCTACAATGAGCAGTTCTTC.

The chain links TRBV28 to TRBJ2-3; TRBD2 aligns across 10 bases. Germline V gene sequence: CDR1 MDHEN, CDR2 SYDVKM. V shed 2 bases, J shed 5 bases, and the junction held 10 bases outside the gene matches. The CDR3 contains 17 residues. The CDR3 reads CASSLHRLAGVIDTQYF. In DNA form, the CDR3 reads TGTGCCAGCAGTTTACATAGGCTAGCGGGAGTAATAGATACGCAGTATTTT.

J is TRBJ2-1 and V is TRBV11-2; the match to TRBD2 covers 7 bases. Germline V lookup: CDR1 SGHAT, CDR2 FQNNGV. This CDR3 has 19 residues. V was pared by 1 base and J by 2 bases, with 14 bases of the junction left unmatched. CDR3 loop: CASSLGRGPAGPPYNEQFF. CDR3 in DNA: TGTGCCAGCAGCTTAGGCCGCGGGCCAGCGGGACCCCCCTACAATGAGCAGTTCTTC.

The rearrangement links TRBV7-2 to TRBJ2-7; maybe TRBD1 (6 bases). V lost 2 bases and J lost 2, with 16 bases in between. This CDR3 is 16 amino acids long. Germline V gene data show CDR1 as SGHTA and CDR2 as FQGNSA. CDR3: CASSLRWQGQTYEQYF. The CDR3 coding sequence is TGTGCCAGCAGCTTACGATGGCAGGGACAAACCTACGAGCAGTACTTC.

The CDR3 DNA reads as TGTGCCACCGCGGGATTCTCCTACAATGAGCAGTTCTTC. Translating it yields CATAGFSYNEQFF. J is TRBJ2-1 and V is TRBV15; a possible D gene is TRBD2 (6 bases). CDR1 LNHNV and CDR2 YYDKDF come from the germline V gene (reference sequence). The CDR3 extends over 13 amino acids. V gave up 8 bases and J gave up 0 bases, with 8 bases separating them.

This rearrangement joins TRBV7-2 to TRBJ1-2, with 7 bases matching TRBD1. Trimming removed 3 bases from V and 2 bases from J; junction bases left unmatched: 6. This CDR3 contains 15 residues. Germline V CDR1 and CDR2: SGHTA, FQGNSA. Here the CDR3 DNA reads TGTGCCAGCAGCTTCCAGGCGACAGGGAACTATGGCTACACCTTC. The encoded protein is CASSFQATGNYGYTF.

The CDR3 DNA is TGTGCCAGCAGTGAAACGAGGACAACTAATGAAAAACTGTTTTTT. It encodes CASSETRTTNEKLFF. The gene calls are TRBV6-1 and TRBJ1-4; the D is unclear. Per germline, CDR1 MNHNS and CDR2 SASEGT. The V end lost 2 bases, the J end lost 0 bases, and 7 bases lay between the germline ends. The CDR3 totals 15 residues.

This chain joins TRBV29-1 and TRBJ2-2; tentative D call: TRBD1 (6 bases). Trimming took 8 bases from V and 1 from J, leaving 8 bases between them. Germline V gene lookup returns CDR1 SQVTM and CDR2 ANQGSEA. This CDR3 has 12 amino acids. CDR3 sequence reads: CSRGQNTGELFF. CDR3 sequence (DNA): TGCAGCCGGGGACAGAACACCGGGGAGCTGTTTTTT.

The CDR3 is CASTASSSYEQYF. The CDR3 bases are TGTGCCAGCACAGCTAGCTCTTCCTACGAGCAGTACTTC. The V gene is TRBV11-2, the J gene TRBJ2-7, with D perhaps TRBD2 (5 bases). V lost 7 bases to trimming and J lost 1 base, with 11 bases between them. CDR3 length: 13 residues. Germline V gene lookup returns CDR1 SGHAT and CDR2 FQNNGV.

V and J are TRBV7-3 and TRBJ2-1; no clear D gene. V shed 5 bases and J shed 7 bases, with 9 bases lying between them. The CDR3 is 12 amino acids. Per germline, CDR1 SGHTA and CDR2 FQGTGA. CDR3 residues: CASSPSGNEQFF. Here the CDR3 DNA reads TGTGCCAGCAGCCCGAGTGGTAATGAGCAGTTCTTC.

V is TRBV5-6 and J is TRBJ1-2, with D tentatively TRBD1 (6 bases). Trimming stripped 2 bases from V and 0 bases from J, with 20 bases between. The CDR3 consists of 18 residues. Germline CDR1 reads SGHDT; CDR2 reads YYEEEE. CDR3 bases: TGTGCCAGCAGCTTATGGACTGGACAGTCCGCAGCTAACTATGGCTACACCTTC. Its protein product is CASSLWTGQSAANYGYTF.

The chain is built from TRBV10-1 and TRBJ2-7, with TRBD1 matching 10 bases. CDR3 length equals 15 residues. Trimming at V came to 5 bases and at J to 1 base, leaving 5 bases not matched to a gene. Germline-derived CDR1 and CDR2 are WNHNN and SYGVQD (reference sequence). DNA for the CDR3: TGCGCCAGCAGTTCGGGACAGGGGAGGTCCTACGAGCAGTACTTC. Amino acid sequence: CASSSGQGRSYEQYF.

CDR3 protein: CASSTGTGNQPQHF. The CDR3 bases are TGTGCCAGCAGTACCGGGACAGGCAATCAGCCCCAGCATTTT. The chain combines TRBV6-1 with TRBJ1-5, with 7 bases identical to TRBD1. CDR3 size: 14 residues. Germline CDR1 and CDR2: MNHNS and SASEGT. V was pared by 5 bases and J by 2 bases, with 3 bases of the junction left unmatched.

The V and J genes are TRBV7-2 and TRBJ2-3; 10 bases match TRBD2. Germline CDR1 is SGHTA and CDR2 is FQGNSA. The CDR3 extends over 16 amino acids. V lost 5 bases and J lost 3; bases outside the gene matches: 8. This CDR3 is CASSTQAGGATDTQYF. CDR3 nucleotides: TGTGCCAGCAGCACCCAAGCGGGAGGGGCGACAGATACGCAGTATTTT.

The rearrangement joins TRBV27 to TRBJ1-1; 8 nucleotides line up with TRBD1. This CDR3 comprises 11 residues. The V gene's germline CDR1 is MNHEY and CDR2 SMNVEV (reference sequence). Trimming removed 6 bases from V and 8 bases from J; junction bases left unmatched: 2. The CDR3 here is CASSHRGEAFF. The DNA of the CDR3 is TGTGCCAGCAGCCACAGGGGGGAAGCTTTCTTT.

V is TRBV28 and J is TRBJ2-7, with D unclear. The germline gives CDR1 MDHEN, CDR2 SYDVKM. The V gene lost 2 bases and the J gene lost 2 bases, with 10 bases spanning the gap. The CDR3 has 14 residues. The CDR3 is CASSLRLAPYEQYF. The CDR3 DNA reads TGTGCCAGCAGTTTACGATTGGCTCCCTACGAGCAGTACTTC.

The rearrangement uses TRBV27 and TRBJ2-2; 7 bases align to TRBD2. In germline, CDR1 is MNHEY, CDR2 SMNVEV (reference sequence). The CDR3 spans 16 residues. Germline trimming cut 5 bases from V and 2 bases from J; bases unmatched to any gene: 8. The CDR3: CASSRYSGANTGELFF. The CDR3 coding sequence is TGTGCCAGCAGTCGATACAGCGGGGCTAACACCGGGGAGCTGTTTTTT.

The CDR3 DNA sequence: TGTGCCAGCAGTTACTTTCTCTCTTATGGCTACACCTTC. Translation: CASSYFLSYGYTF. This sequence joins TRBV6-5 and TRBJ1-2; D is uncertain. Germline V gene sequence: CDR1 MNHEY, CDR2 SVGAGI. With 1 base removed from V and 5 bases from J, the gap between germline ends came to 8 bases. This CDR3 spans 13 amino acids.

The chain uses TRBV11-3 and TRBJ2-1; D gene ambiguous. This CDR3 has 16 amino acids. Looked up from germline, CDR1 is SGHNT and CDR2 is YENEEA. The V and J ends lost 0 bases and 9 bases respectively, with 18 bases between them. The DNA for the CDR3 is TGTGCCAGCAGCTTAGATGGTGGCTCCCCCTCGGGTGAGCAGTTCTTC. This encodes CASSLDGGSPSGEQFF.

CDR3 in amino acids: CASSPGAGEVYEQYF. The CDR3 nucleotides are TGTGCCAGCTCACCAGGTGCGGGAGAAGTCTACGAGCAGTACTTC. The V and J genes are TRBV18 and TRBJ2-7; the match to TRBD2 covers 7 bases. Germline V gives CDR1 KGHSH, CDR2 LQKENI. With V trimmed by 2 bases and J by 3 bases, 7 bases remained unmatched. CDR3 length equals 15 residues.

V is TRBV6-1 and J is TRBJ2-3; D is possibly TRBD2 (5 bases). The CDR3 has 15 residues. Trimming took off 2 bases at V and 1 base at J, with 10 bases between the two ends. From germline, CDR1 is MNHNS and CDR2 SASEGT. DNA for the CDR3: TGTGCCAGCAGTGAAAAGGTGGGAGGCACAGATACGCAGTATTTT. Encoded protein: CASSEKVGGTDTQYF.

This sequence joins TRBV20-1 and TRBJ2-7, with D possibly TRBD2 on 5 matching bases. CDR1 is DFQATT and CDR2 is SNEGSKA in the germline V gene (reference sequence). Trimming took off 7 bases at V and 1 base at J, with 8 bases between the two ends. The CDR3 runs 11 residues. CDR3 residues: CSGLASYEQYF. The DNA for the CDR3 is TGCAGTGGCCTAGCATCCTACGAGCAGTACTTC.

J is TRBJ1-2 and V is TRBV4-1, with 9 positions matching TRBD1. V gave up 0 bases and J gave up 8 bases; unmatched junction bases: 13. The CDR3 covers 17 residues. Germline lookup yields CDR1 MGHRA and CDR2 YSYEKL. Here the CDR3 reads CASSQDPVGTGSGGYTF. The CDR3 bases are TGCGCCAGCAGCCAAGACCCCGTAGGGACAGGGTCGGGCGGCTACACCTTC.

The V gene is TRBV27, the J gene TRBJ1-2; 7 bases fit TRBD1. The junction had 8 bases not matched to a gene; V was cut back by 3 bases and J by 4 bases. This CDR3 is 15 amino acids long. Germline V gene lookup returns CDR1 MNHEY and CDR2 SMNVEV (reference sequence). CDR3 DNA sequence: TGTGCCAGCAGTTTTTACCGGACAGGCCTCTATGGCTACACCTTC. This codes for CASSFYRTGLYGYTF.